These 20 T cell receptor beta chains share one sample of origin, sequenced in a study of cytomegalovirus exposure and HLA in healthy donors. The PCR had 60 Vbeta and 13 Jbeta primers. The data were produced by immunoSEQ multiplex PCR, yet TCRdb's version contains in-frame clones alone and is incomplete. The sample records 140,000 or so clones, over 65% being singletons. Sequenced input: PBMCs. Receptors were obtained from a man between 18 and 29 years old in good health and CMV-seropositive.

J is TRBJ2-1 and V is TRBV11-2; 11 nucleotides line up with TRBD2. This CDR3 is 17 amino acids long. Trimming at V came to 5 bases and at J to 3 bases, leaving 9 bases not matched to a gene. The germline V gene has CDR1 SGHAT and CDR2 FQNNGV. The CDR3 coding sequence is TGTGCCAGCAGCCTCCGGGGTAGCGGGGGGGTCTACAATGAGCAGTTCTTC. Its translation is CASSLRGSGGVYNEQFF.

The chain uses TRBV5-6 and TRBJ2-5; D unresolved. V was clipped by 0 bases and J by 4 bases, with 16 bases between them. Germline V gene data show CDR1 as SGHDT and CDR2 as YYEEEE. The CDR3 is 16 residues long. CDR3: CASSLATSPALETQYF. The CDR3 coding sequence is TGTGCCAGCAGCTTGGCCACAAGTCCTGCCCTAGAGACCCAGTACTTC. The full variable domain, its missing parts supplied by reference TRBV5-6 and TRBJ2-5, is DAGVTQSPTHLIKTRGQQVTLRCSPKSGHDTVSWYQQALGQGPQFIFQYYEEEERQRGNFPDRFSGHQFPNYSSELNVNALLLGDSALYLCASSLATSPALETQYFGPGTRLLVL.

Comment on this clone: Different DNA sequences within this sample yield the same CDR3. The chain carries TRBV5-1 and TRBJ2-1; the D gene is possibly TRBD1 (6 bases). The germline V gene has CDR1 SGHRS and CDR2 YFSETQ. This CDR3 region has 15 residues. V dropped 0 bases and J dropped 2 bases, with 9 bases sitting between them. In DNA form, the CDR3 reads TGCGCCAGCAGCTTGGGCGCAGGGGCCTACAATGAGCAGTTCTTC. Translation: CASSLGAGAYNEQFF.

The CDR3 here is CASSLRGGGTVNEQFF. The DNA for the CDR3 is TGCGCCAGCAGCTTAAGGGGCGGGGGGACCGTTAATGAGCAGTTCTTC. The chain has TRBV5-1 and TRBJ2-1; TRBD2 matches 8 bases. CDR1 and CDR2 (germline): SGHRS, YFSETQ. The CDR3 length is 16 residues. Trimming removed 2 bases from V and 7 bases from J; junction bases left unmatched: 11.

This clone was counted once. The rearrangement uses TRBV7-8 and TRBJ2-7; 10 bases fit TRBD1. CDR1 and CDR2 (germline): SGHVS, FQNEAQ. V shed 5 bases, J shed 3 bases, and the junction held 1 base outside the gene matches. CDR3 size: 13 residues. The CDR3 protein is CASSRTGGYEQYF. CDR3 coding DNA: TGTGCCAGCAGCAGGACAGGGGGCTACGAGCAGTACTTC. Together with reference TRBV7-8 and TRBJ2-7, the CDR3 gives the full variable domain: GAGVSQSPRYKVAKRGQDVALRCDPISGHVSLFWYQQALGQGPEFLTYFQNEAQLDKSGLPSDRFFAERPEGSVSTLKIQRTQQEDSAVYLCASSRTGGYEQYFGPGTRLTVT.

The genes are TRBV4-1 and TRBJ1-2; possible D gene TRBD1, 5 bases. Trimming took 0 bases from V and 4 from J, leaving 12 bases between them. The CDR3 spans 15 residues. Germline lookup yields CDR1 MGHRA and CDR2 YSYEKL. The CDR3 loop is CASSQEPGPGYGYTF. In DNA form, the CDR3 reads TGCGCCAGCAGCCAAGAGCCAGGGCCGGGCTATGGCTACACCTTC.

The chain is built from TRBV30 and TRBJ1-4; TRBD1 is a possible D gene (5 bases). This CDR3 comprises 14 residues. Per germline, CDR1 GTSNPN and CDR2 SVGIG (reference sequence). V was pared by 2 bases and J by 7 bases, with 14 bases between. The CDR3 DNA sequence: TGTGCCTGGAGTCCCCCTAGGGGTGGTGAAAAACTGTTTTTT. Translating it yields CAWSPPRGGEKLFF.

The chain carries TRBV13 and TRBJ2-7; D is perhaps TRBD2 (5 bases). The CDR3 contains 15 residues. Germline lookup yields CDR1 PRHDT and CDR2 FYEKMQ (reference sequence). Between the trimmed V and J ends, which lost 0 bases and 0 bases, there was a span of 9 bases. CDR3 bases: TGTGCCAGCAGCTTAGGCGGGATTAGCTCCTACGAGCAGTACTTC. Encoded protein: CASSLGGISSYEQYF.

The chain links TRBV2 to TRBJ1-5; 9 nucleotides line up with TRBD1. V lost 7 bases and J lost 6; bases outside the gene matches: 7. Germline lookup yields CDR1 SNHLY and CDR2 FYNNEI. The CDR3 runs 14 residues. The CDR3 DNA follows: TGTGCCAGCATTTGGGACAGGGTAGGTCAGCCCCAGCATTTT. Encoded protein: CASIWDRVGQPQHF.

This chain uses TRBV5-4 with TRBJ2-1, with 10 positions matching TRBD2. V shed 2 bases, J shed 6 bases, and the junction held 5 bases outside the gene matches. The germline gives CDR1 SGHNT, CDR2 YYREEE (reference sequence). The CDR3 runs to 15 residues. The CDR3 DNA is TGTGCCAGCAGCTTAGCGGGGGGGCAAGCCAATGAGCAGTTCTTC. It translates to CASSLAGGQANEQFF.

J is TRBJ2-7 and V is TRBV6-1; 7 bases fit TRBD2. V trimming: 5 bases; J trimming: 5 bases; junction bases outside the gene matches: 6. CDR3 length equals 13 residues. Germline V CDR1 and CDR2: MNHNS, SASEGT. The CDR3 here is CASSSRGDHEQYF. The CDR3 region has the DNA TGTGCCAGCAGTTCCCGGGGGGACCACGAGCAGTACTTC.

This rearrangement joins TRBV9 to TRBJ2-1; TRBD1 matches 10 bases. CDR3 length: 15 residues. V shed 3 bases, J shed 2 bases, and the junction held 2 bases outside the gene matches. Germline CDR1 reads SGDLS; CDR2 reads YYNGEE. The CDR3 region is CASSAGTGAYNEQFF. In DNA form, the CDR3 reads TGTGCCAGCAGCGCCGGGACAGGGGCCTACAATGAGCAGTTCTTC.

V gene TRBV19 combines with J gene TRBJ1-5; no definite D call. The germline V gene encodes CDR1 LNHDA and CDR2 SQIVND (reference sequence). This CDR3 spans 15 amino acids. Trimming took off 1 base at V and 3 bases at J, with 10 bases between the two ends. The CDR3: CASSIVAGTNQPQHF. Here the CDR3 DNA reads TGTGCCAGTAGTATAGTTGCGGGTACCAATCAGCCCCAGCATTTT.

J is TRBJ1-1 and V is TRBV5-8, with a tentative D call TRBD1 (6 bases). This CDR3 comprises 17 residues. The germline V and J ends were trimmed by 6 bases and 5 bases, with 26 bases remaining between them. CDR1 and CDR2 (germline): SGHTS, YDEGEE. The DNA of the CDR3 is TGTGCCAGCACCGAACCGTGGGAACAGGGAGCAGGGACTGAAGCTTTCTTT. Protein product: CASTEPWEQGAGTEAFF.

The rearrangement joins TRBV9 to TRBJ1-2, with D tentatively TRBD1 (5 bases). V dropped 1 base and J dropped 1 base, with 5 bases sitting between them. CDR1 is SGDLS, CDR2 YYNGEE, per germline. The CDR3 contains 13 residues. CDR3 nucleotides: TGTGCCAGCAGCGTACAGGGTAACTATGGCTACACCTTC. Its translation is CASSVQGNYGYTF. Full variable domain (rest looked up from reference TRBV9 and TRBJ1-2): DSGVTQTPKHLITATGQRVTLRCSPRSGDLSVYWYQQSLDQGLQFLIQYYNGEERAKGNILERFSAQQFPDLHSELNLSSLELGDSALYFCASSVQGNYGYTFGSGTRLTVV.

This sequence joins TRBV7-6 and TRBJ2-2; 7 bases map to TRBD1. The CDR3 is 18 amino acids. Germline CDR1 reads SGHVS; CDR2 reads FNYEAQ. Losses at the gene ends were 2 bases for V and 2 bases for J; bases not matched to a gene: 11. The CDR3 protein is CASSLPPAGGVNTGELFF. The CDR3 DNA reads TGTGCCAGCAGCTTACCCCCGGCAGGGGGAGTAAACACCGGGGAGCTGTTTTTT.

In its sample, this clone was seen once. CDR3 residues: CASSLGGRGPSYEQYF. Written as DNA, the CDR3 is TGTGCCAGCAGCTTGGGGGGGCGGGGGCCCTCCTACGAGCAGTACTTC. V gene TRBV5-6 combines with J gene TRBJ2-7, with D tentatively TRBD2 (7 bases). Germline lookup yields CDR1 SGHDT and CDR2 YYEEEE. Between the trimmed V and J ends, which lost 0 bases and 0 bases, there was a span of 13 bases. CDR3 length equals 16 residues.

The chain carries TRBV7-8 and TRBJ2-2, with TRBD2 matching over 10 bases. Germline V CDR1 and CDR2: SGHVS, FQNEAQ. The CDR3 has 16 amino acids. The ends lost 2 bases at V and 1 base at J; junction bases unmatched: 1. The CDR3 nucleotides are TGTGCCAGCAGCTTATCTAGCGGGGGGAACACCGGGGAGCTGTTTTTT. It encodes CASSLSSGGNTGELFF.

The table lists this clone with a few counts. The chain has TRBV5-1 and TRBJ2-3; 9 nucleotides align to TRBD2. The germline CDR1 and CDR2 sequences are SGHRS and YFSETQ. CDR3 length: 15 residues. V lost 5 bases, J lost 4 bases, and 8 bases stayed unmatched. The CDR3 spells CASSEKRGASDTQYF. The DNA of the CDR3 is TGCGCCAGCAGTGAGAAGCGGGGGGCTTCAGATACGCAGTATTTT.

The chain uses TRBV28 and TRBJ2-7; TRBD1 might be the D (5 bases). The germline CDR1 and CDR2 sequences are MDHEN and SYDVKM. V was cut by 3 bases and J by 2 bases, with 11 bases left in between. There are 14 residues in the CDR3. The CDR3 here is CASSFRGHTYEQYF. The CDR3 nucleotides are TGTGCCAGCAGTTTTCGAGGACACACCTACGAGCAGTACTTC.